Listed here are 20 T cell receptor beta chains from one sample, sequenced in a study of human T cells and chemical hapten exposure. From the RACE reads, TCRdb called clonotypes with MiXCR, one entry per CDR3 protein. The table includes about 40,000 distinct CDR3 sequences, roughly a tenth detected once. Time point described: pre-sensitization, week 0. Treatment meaning: therapeutic diphenylcyclopropenone sensitization with weekly scalp DPC. The specimen was whole blood, collected in connection with sensitization to the hapten diphenylcyclopropenone (DPC). These TCRs come from a young man with alopecia areata. Some clones in this sample may be carry-over from other donors' samples.

Many counts were recorded for this clonotype. The genes are TRBV27 and TRBJ2-6; possibly TRBD2 for D (8 bases). Per germline, CDR1 MNHEY and CDR2 SMNVEV (reference sequence). This CDR3 contains 16 residues. Trimming shortened V by 3 bases and J by 11 bases, and 20 bases separated the two germline ends. The CDR3 region has the DNA TGTGCCAGCAGTTTCGGGAGGGGGCAGAGTTGGTACGTCCTGACTTTC. Encoded protein: CASSFGRGQSWYVLTF.

This clonotype appeared many times. V and J are TRBV5-1 and TRBJ1-6; 7 bases line up with TRBD1. Germline CDR1 is SGHRS and CDR2 is YFSETQ. V trimming: 0 bases; J trimming: 4 bases; junction bases outside the gene matches: 4. This CDR3 spans 16 amino acids. The CDR3 bases are TGCGCCAGCAGCTTGGCCGGGACAGCATATAATTCACCCCTCCACTTT. It encodes CASSLAGTAYNSPLHF.

This clonotype was found a few times. The gene calls are TRBV7-9 and TRBJ2-6; D possibly corresponds to TRBD1 (6 bases). CDR3 length: 16 amino acids. Trimming took off 1 base at V and 0 bases at J, with 7 bases between the two ends. The germline CDR1 and CDR2 sequences are SEHNR and FQNEAQ (reference sequence). The CDR3 reads CASSLGGPSGANVLTF. The CDR3 DNA reads as TGTGCCAGCAGCTTAGGGGGGCCCTCTGGGGCCAACGTCCTGACTTTC.

This chain connects TRBV12-3 or TRBV12-4 to TRBJ2-1; D remains unclear. The CDR3 is made up of 15 amino acids. The V end was cut by 6 bases, the J end by 4 bases, with 16 bases between. The CDR3 DNA is TGTGCCAGCAGCAATTACCAACCACGGTACAATGAGCAGTTCTTC. Translation: CASSNYQPRYNEQFF.

This clonotype appeared many times. The chain's CDR3 is CSARAVNSNQPQHF. In DNA form, the CDR3 reads TGCAGTGCTAGAGCCGTAAATAGCAATCAGCCCCAGCATTTT. This chain joins TRBV20-1 and TRBJ1-5; D uncertain. In germline, CDR1 is DFQATT, CDR2 SNEGSKA (reference sequence). This CDR3 region has 14 residues. The V end lost 1 base, the J end lost 0 bases, and 7 bases lay between the germline ends.

In its sample, this clonotype was seen many times. The CDR3 spells CSVLRLYGYTF. CDR3 coding DNA: TGCAGCGTTTTACGTCTCTATGGCTACACCTTC. The rearrangement joins TRBV29-1 to TRBJ1-2; D is unclear. The V gene's germline CDR1 is SQVTM and CDR2 ANQGSEA. The V and J ends lost 5 bases and 4 bases respectively, with 8 bases between them. The CDR3 covers 11 residues.

The table lists this clonotype with a few counts. The chain couples TRBV11-2 to TRBJ2-7; D gene uncertain. Germline V CDR1 and CDR2: SGHAT, FQNNGV. This CDR3 region has 13 residues. Trimming took off 5 bases at V and 2 bases at J, with 10 bases between the two ends. The CDR3 protein is CASSPSVPYEQYF. In nucleotides, the CDR3 is TGTGCCAGCAGCCCATCTGTCCCCTACGAGCAGTACTTC.

There are a few counts of this clonotype. V gene TRBV7-2 combines with J gene TRBJ2-1; TRBD2 agrees at 11 bases. Trimming took 4 bases from V and 7 from J; bases not matched to a gene: 12. CDR3 size: 17 residues. Germline CDR1 and CDR2: SGHTA and FQGNSA. Written as DNA, the CDR3 is TGTGCCAGCAGCTCTACTCTAGCGGGAGGTCTTACGAATGAGCAGTTCTTC. It specifies CASSSTLAGGLTNEQFF.

The chain uses TRBV5-1 and TRBJ1-3, with D perhaps TRBD1 (5 bases). Between the trimmed V and J ends, which lost 0 bases and 4 bases, there was a span of 11 bases. CDR3 size: 15 residues. Germline CDR1 and CDR2: SGHRS and YFSETQ. The CDR3 sequence: CASSLEGVGGNTIYF. CDR3 nucleotide sequence: TGCGCCAGCAGCTTGGAAGGGGTCGGCGGAAACACCATATATTTT.

This clonotype was counted between two and nine times. This chain joins TRBV12-3 or TRBV12-4 and TRBJ2-1; 8 nucleotides line up with TRBD1. The junction had 9 bases not matched to a gene; V was cut back by 3 bases and J by 5 bases. The CDR3 is 16 residues long. As DNA, the CDR3 is TGTGCCAGCAGTTTGATACAGGGGGTAGGAGACAATGAGCAGTTCTTC. Translation: CASSLIQGVGDNEQFF.

This clonotype was observed a few times. The rearrangement joins TRBV6-2 or TRBV6-3 to TRBJ2-2; D gene unclear. The length of the CDR3 is 15 residues. V was pared by 10 bases and J by 3 bases, with 18 bases between. Germline-derived CDR1 and CDR2 are MNHEY and SVGEGT. CDR3: CATEMTRVDTGELFF. The CDR3 DNA sequence: TGTGCCACCGAGATGACGCGAGTTGACACCGGGGAGCTGTTTTTT.

V is TRBV20-1 and J is TRBJ1-2, with D maybe TRBD1 (6 bases). CDR3 length: 14 residues. Between the trimmed V and J ends, which lost 2 bases and 4 bases, there was a span of 14 bases. Germline CDR1 reads DFQATT; CDR2 reads SNEGSKA (reference sequence). The CDR3, as DNA: TGCAGTGCTAGATATTGGGGGGCCGGCTATGGCTACACCTTC. Amino acids: CSARYWGAGYGYTF.

The chain recombines TRBV12-3 or TRBV12-4 with TRBJ1-5; a possible D gene is TRBD1 (6 bases). The V and J ends lost 5 bases and 3 bases respectively, with 17 bases between them. This CDR3 contains 16 residues. The CDR3: CASSGGLGAHNQPQHF. The CDR3 coding sequence is TGTGCCAGCAGTGGGGGACTGGGGGCGCACAATCAGCCCCAGCATTTT.

This clonotype was counted ten times or more. V usage is TRBV15 and J usage is TRBJ2-3, with 11 bases matching TRBD2. The CDR3 spans 18 residues. CDR1 is LNHNV, CDR2 YYDKDF, per germline (reference sequence). The V segment lost 9 bases and the J segment 6 bases; nucleotides outside the gene matches: 20. The CDR3: CATSSVLAGGPFGDTQYF. The CDR3 DNA follows: TGTGCCACTTCCTCCGTCCTAGCGGGAGGCCCTTTTGGTGATACGCAGTATTTT. The complete variable domain, with remaining parts taken from reference TRBV15 and TRBJ2-3, reads DAMVIQNPRYQVTQFGKPVTLSCSQTLNHNVMYWYQQKSSQAPKLLFHYYDKDFNNEADTPDNFQSRRPNTSFCFLDIRSPGLGDTAMYLCATSSVLAGGPFGDTQYFGPGTRLTVL.

This clonotype was picked up a small number of times. The chain has TRBV11-3 and TRBJ1-1, with unresolved D. Germline V gene sequence: CDR1 SGHNT, CDR2 YENEEA. CDR3 length: 11 amino acids. Trimming took 2 bases from V and 6 from J, leaving 4 bases between them. The CDR3 loop is CASSLMSEAFF. In DNA, the CDR3 is TGTGCCAGCAGCTTAATGTCTGAAGCTTTCTTT.

There are a few counts of this clonotype. The chain employs TRBV12-3 or TRBV12-4 and TRBJ2-6; the D gene could be TRBD1 or TRBD2 (5 bases each). V lost 6 bases and J 0 bases, leaving 12 bases between the germline ends. This CDR3 comprises 16 residues. CDR3 DNA sequence: TGTGCCAGCAGGGACACTAGTTTCTCTGGGGCCAACGTCCTGACTTTC. Its translation is CASRDTSFSGANVLTF.

This clonotype was recorded many times. V is TRBV12-3 or TRBV12-4 and J is TRBJ1-4; possible D gene TRBD1, 6 bases. This CDR3 spans 14 amino acids. Trimming took 3 bases from V and 6 from J, leaving 11 bases between them. Here the CDR3 reads CASSLAGVYEKLFF. The CDR3 region has the DNA TGTGCCAGCAGTTTGGCAGGGGTGTATGAAAAACTGTTTTTT.

This clonotype was counted at least ten times. The CDR3 bases are TGTGCCAGCAGACAGGGAAATTCACCCCTCCACTTT. Protein product: CASRQGNSPLHF. The chain has TRBV14 and TRBJ1-6; possibly TRBD1 for D (6 bases). The CDR3 is 12 residues long. Germline CDR1 and CDR2: SGHDN and FVKESK. V was trimmed by 6 bases and J by 7 bases, leaving 7 bases between them.

This clonotype was detected many times. The V and J genes are TRBV20-1 and TRBJ1-4; 10 nucleotides match TRBD1. This CDR3 region has 12 residues. The ends lost 6 bases at V and 6 bases at J; junction bases unmatched: 1. The germline V gene encodes CDR1 DFQATT and CDR2 SNEGSKA (reference sequence). The CDR3 DNA reads as TGCAGTGCGGACAGGGGGGATGAAAAACTGTTTTTT. It is translated as CSADRGDEKLFF.

This clonotype was counted ten times or more. This chain connects TRBV20-1 to TRBJ1-2; D unresolved. Deletions cut 3 bases from V and 2 bases from J, with 10 bases between. Germline lookup yields CDR1 DFQATT and CDR2 SNEGSKA (reference sequence). The CDR3 covers 13 residues. The DNA of the CDR3 is TGCAGTGCTAGGACGCGGGGAAACTATGGCTACACCTTC. This gives the protein CSARTRGNYGYTF.